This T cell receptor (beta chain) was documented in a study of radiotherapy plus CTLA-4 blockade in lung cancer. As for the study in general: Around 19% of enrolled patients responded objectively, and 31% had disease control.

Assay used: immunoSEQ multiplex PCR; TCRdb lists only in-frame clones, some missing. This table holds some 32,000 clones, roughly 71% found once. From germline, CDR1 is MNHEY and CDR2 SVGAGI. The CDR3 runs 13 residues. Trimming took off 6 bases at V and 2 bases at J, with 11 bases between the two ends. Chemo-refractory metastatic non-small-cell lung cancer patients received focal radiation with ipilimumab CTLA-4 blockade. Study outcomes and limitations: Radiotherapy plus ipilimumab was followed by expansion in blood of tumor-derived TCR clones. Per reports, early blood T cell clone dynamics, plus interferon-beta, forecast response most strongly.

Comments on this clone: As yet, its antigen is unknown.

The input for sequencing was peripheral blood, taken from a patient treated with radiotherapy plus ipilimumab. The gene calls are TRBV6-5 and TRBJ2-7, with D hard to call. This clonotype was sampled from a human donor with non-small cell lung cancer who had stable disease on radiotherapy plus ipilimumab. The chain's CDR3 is CASSYDKTYEQYF. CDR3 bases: TGTGCCAGCAGCTACGACAAGACCTACGAGCAGTACTTC.